The sequence of this TCR delta chain was determined in a study of gamma-delta T cells after stem cell transplantation. TCRdb re-called clones from the RT-PCR reads using CATT. Altogether over a thousand delta-chain clones are present, around 13% being singletons, with the ten largest covering less than 30%. Remarks on this clone: This probably arose from a read error, given a far larger clone one base away.

The CDR3 consists of 20 residues. Germline CDR1 reads GEAIGNYY; CDR2 reads EKD. Sequencing was done on a sample of gamma-delta T cells. The V call is TRDV2, the J call TRDJ3; 9 bases line up with TRDD3. This TCR was recovered from a human donor. It is not recorded whose cells these are; they may come from a transplant donor. The CDR3 reads CACGTVSGIRHPWDTRQMFF. The CDR3 nucleotides read TGTGCCTGTGGCACCGTCTCGGGGATACGCCATCCCTGGGACACCCGACAGATGTTTTTC.